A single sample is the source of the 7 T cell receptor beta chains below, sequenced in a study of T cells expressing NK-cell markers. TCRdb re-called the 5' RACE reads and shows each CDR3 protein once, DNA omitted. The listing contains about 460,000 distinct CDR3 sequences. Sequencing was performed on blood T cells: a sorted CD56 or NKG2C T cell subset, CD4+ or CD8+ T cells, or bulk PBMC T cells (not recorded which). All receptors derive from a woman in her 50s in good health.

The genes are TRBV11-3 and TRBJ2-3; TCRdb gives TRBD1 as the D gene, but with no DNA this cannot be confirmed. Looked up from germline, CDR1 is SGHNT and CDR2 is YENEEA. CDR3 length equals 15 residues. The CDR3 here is CASSTGQGLTDTQYF.

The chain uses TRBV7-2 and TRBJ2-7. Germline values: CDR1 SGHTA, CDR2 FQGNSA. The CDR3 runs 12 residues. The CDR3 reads CASSLTRSEQYF.

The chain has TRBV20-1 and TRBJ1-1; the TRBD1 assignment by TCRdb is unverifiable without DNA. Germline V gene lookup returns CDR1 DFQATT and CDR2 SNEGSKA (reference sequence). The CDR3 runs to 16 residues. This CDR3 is CSARPWGGQMNTEAFF.

CDR3 protein: CASSVGSLDSQETQYF. The V call is TRBV9, the J call TRBJ2-5; TCRdb returns TRBD1, unconfirmable since there is no DNA. CDR3 length: 16 residues. CDR1 and CDR2 (germline): SGDLS, YYNGEE.

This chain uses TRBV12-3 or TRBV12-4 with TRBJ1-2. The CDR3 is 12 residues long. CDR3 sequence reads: CASSLTLGGYTF.

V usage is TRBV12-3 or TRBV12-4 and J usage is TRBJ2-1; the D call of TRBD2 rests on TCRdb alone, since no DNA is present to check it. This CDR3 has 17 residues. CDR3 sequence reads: CASSNLVVAGGYNEQFF.

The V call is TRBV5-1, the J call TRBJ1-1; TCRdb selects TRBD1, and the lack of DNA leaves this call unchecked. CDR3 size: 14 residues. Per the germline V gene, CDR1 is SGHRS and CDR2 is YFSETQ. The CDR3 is CASTDRGTNTEAFF.